These T cell receptor beta chains were read from a single sample in a study of blood T cell repertoires in COVID-19. Assay used: immunoSEQ multiplex PCR; TCRdb lists only in-frame clones, some missing. The data contain around 97,000 clones, 70% to 90% of them singletons. The sample taken for sequencing was peripheral blood. The receptor source for this set is a man aged 45 to 65 in a cohort sampled during active COVID-19. Each CDR3 is given with its conserved first and last residue. A D gene is named only where the DNA matches it firmly. Rows may omit the clone size; those that give it use once, few, many or a size class.

D gene,V gene,clone size,J gene,CDR3 protein,CDR3 DNA
.,TRBV6-2/TRBV6-3,.,TRBJ2-7,CASGRAEQYF,TGTGCCAGCGGCCGAGCCGAGCAGTACTTC
.,TRBV7-2,.,TRBJ1-5,CASSLYGGGGQPQHF,TGTGCCAGCAGCTTGTATGGTGGGGGCGGGCAGCCCCAGCATTTT
TRBD2,TRBV15,.,TRBJ2-7,CATSRDSGSSYEQYF,TGTGCCACCAGCAGGGACAGCGGGAGCTCCTACGAGCAGTACTTC
TRBD1,TRBV6-5,.,TRBJ1-3,CASSFSPTGAKNTIYF,TGTGCCAGCAGTTTCAGCCCGACAGGGGCAAAAAACACCATATATTTT
TRBD2,TRBV3-1/TRBV3-2,.,TRBJ2-1,CASSQDGAGGPHEQFF,TGTGCCAGCAGCCAAGATGGAGCGGGGGGGCCCCATGAGCAGTTCTTC
TRBD1,TRBV19,.,TRBJ1-1,CARDRSIRVTEAFF,TGTGCCAGGGACAGGAGTATTAGGGTCACTGAAGCTTTCTTT
TRBD1,TRBV18,.,TRBJ1-6,CASSPRTGDLGNSPLHF,TGTGCCAGCTCACCTAGGACAGGGGACCTCGGAAATTCACCCCTCCACTTT
.,TRBV11-2,.,TRBJ2-1,CASSVGQGLNEQFF,TGTGCCAGCAGCGTAGGTCAGGGGCTCAATGAGCAGTTCTTC
.,TRBV7-9,few,TRBJ1-3,CASSTTRLGNTIYF,TGTGCCAGCAGCACTACGCGACTCGGAAACACCATATATTTT
.,TRBV5-1,.,TRBJ2-3,CASSLGSKTDTQYF,TGCGCCAGCAGCTTGGGGTCTAAGACAGATACGCAGTATTTT
.,TRBV7-9,once,TRBJ2-3,CASTRNQGTDTQYF,TGTGCCAGCACCCGAAACCAGGGGACAGATACGCAGTATTTT
.,TRBV2,.,TRBJ2-1,CASSPSGVRDEQFF,TGTGCCAGCAGTCCCTCAGGTGTCCGCGATGAGCAGTTCTTC
TRBD1,TRBV10-1,.,TRBJ2-3,CASSHSGTGSDTQYF,TGCGCCAGCAGTCACTCGGGGACAGGCTCCGATACGCAGTATTTT
.,TRBV9,.,TRBJ1-2,CASRRMEGYTF,TGTGCCAGCAGGAGGATGGAGGGCTACACCTTC
TRBD1,TRBV7-2,once,TRBJ1-4,CASSAGTGLGNEKLFF,TGTGCCAGCAGCGCCGGGACAGGGCTTGGTAATGAAAAACTGTTTTTT
TRBD2,TRBV7-2,once,TRBJ2-2,CASSLDAGGGELFF,TGTGCCAGCAGCTTAGACGCGGGAGGCGGGGAGCTGTTTTTT
TRBD2,TRBV7-2,.,TRBJ2-1,CASSPGGGAGYNEQFF,TGTGCCAGCAGCCCTGGCGGGGGGGCCGGCTACAATGAGCAGTTCTTC
TRBD1,TRBV11-2,once,TRBJ2-1,CASSLVMGTGVYNEQFF,TGTGCCAGCAGCTTAGTGATGGGGACAGGGGTCTACAATGAGCAGTTCTTC
.,TRBV9,once,TRBJ2-3,CASSVGVNSADTQYF,TGTGCCAGCAGCGTAGGAGTCAACTCTGCGGATACGCAGTATTTT
.,TRBV11-3,.,TRBJ1-1,CASSLDSGEAFF,TGTGCCAGCAGCTTAGATTCGGGTGAAGCTTTCTTT
.,TRBV12-3/TRBV12-4,.,TRBJ1-2,CASSFRGNYGYTF,TGTGCCAGCAGTTTTCGGGGGAACTATGGCTACACCTTC
.,TRBV6-2/TRBV6-3,.,TRBJ1-2,CASSPWTSGGDYGYTF,TGTGCCAGCAGCCCTTGGACTTCGGGCGGGGACTATGGCTACACCTTC
TRBD1,TRBV7-2,.,TRBJ2-5,CASSPYRDRGRETQYF,TGTGCCAGCAGCCCATATCGGGACAGGGGGAGGGAGACCCAGTACTTC
.,TRBV11-2,once,TRBJ2-5,CASSLSRETQYF,TGTGCCAGCAGCTTATCCCGGGAGACCCAGTACTTC
.,TRBV7-9,.,TRBJ1-4,CASSDSGEKLFF,TGTGCCAGCAGCGATTCGGGTGAAAAACTGTTTTTT
TRBD2,TRBV19,.,TRBJ2-2,CASSAGGGSGGVLNTGELFF,TGTGCCAGTAGTGCCGGCGGGGGGTCGGGCGGGGTCTTGAACACCGGGGAGCTGTTTTTT
.,TRBV5-1,.,TRBJ2-7,CASSGPWADEQYF,TGCGCCAGCAGCGGTCCGTGGGCTGACGAGCAGTACTTC
.,TRBV19,.,TRBJ1-1,CASSGQGNTEAFF,TGTGCCAGTAGTGGTCAGGGGAACACTGAAGCTTTCTTT
TRBD2,TRBV9,.,TRBJ2-3,CASSVGGIAGPDTQYF,TGTGCCAGCAGCGTAGGAGGTATAGCGGGGCCAGATACGCAGTATTTT
TRBD2,TRBV12-3/TRBV12-4,.,TRBJ2-2,CASMTSASGELFF,TGTGCCAGCATGACTAGCGCTAGCGGGGAGCTGTTTTTT
.,TRBV6-5,.,TRBJ2-1,CASSYRSMALNNEQFF,TGTGCCAGCAGTTACCGTAGCATGGCACTGAACAATGAGCAGTTCTTC
TRBD1,TRBV6-6,once,TRBJ2-2,CASRPRDRDTGELFF,TGTGCCAGCAGGCCCCGGGACAGAGACACCGGGGAGCTGTTTTTT
.,TRBV27,once,TRBJ1-1,CASSSRPARGEAFF,TGTGCCAGCAGTTCTCGCCCAGCCCGGGGTGAAGCTTTCTTT
.,TRBV4-1,.,TRBJ1-5,CASSQDGPYQPQHF,TGCGCCAGCAGCCAAGATGGGCCGTATCAGCCCCAGCATTTT
.,TRBV24-1,.,TRBJ2-3,CATGVAPPHTDTQYF,TGTGCCACCGGTGTGGCTCCCCCTCACACAGATACGCAGTATTTT
.,TRBV11-3,.,TRBJ2-6,CASSSTGSQLSSGANVLTF,TGTGCCAGCAGCTCTACAGGGAGCCAGCTTTCTTCTGGGGCCAACGTCCTGACTTTC
.,TRBV7-8,.,TRBJ1-4,CASSLATEGKLFF,TGTGCCAGCAGCTTAGCGACAGAAGGAAAACTGTTTTTT